These 3 T cell receptor beta chains were all obtained from the same sample, sequenced in a study of blood T cell repertoires in COVID-19 (TCRdb year 2020). The method was the immunoSEQ multiplex PCR assay. The clones in this table, taken by TCRdb from immuneACCESS, are in-frame only. Not every clone is retained; where verified, under half of the shortfall comes from an unresolved V gene, and the cause of the rest is unknown. The sample table lists approximately 100,000 clones, approximately 85% of them with a count of one. The top ten clones comprise 12% of the sample. The sample was peripheral blood. The receptors were gathered from a human donor in a cohort sampled during active COVID-19.

The rearrangement joins TRBV11-2 to TRBJ2-1, with 10 bases matching TRBD2. Germline V lookup: CDR1 SGHAT, CDR2 FQNNGV. This CDR3 has 16 amino acids. V lost 1 base to trimming and J lost 4 bases; unmatched junction nucleotides: 4. The CDR3 loop reads CASSLVWTSGYNEQFF. The CDR3 nucleotides read TGTGCCAGCAGCTTAGTTTGGACTAGCGGATACAATGAGCAGTTCTTC.

The rearrangement links TRBV19 to TRBJ2-6; TRBD1 agrees at 9 bases. This CDR3 has 16 residues. V lost 10 bases and J lost 2; bases outside the gene matches: 9. Germline CDR1 reads LNHDA; CDR2 reads SQIVND (reference sequence). CDR3 loop: CATRKTGGAGANVLTF. CDR3 in DNA: TGTGCCACCAGAAAAACAGGGGGCGCTGGGGCCAACGTCCTGACTTTC.

This clone appeared once. V and J are TRBV5-1 and TRBJ2-2, with D unresolved. The ends were cut back, 8 bases at V and 5 bases at J, with 13 bases in the middle. This CDR3 region has 13 residues. The V gene's germline CDR1 is SGHRS and CDR2 YFSETQ. CDR3 bases: TGCGCCAGTGCCTTTAAGACAACCGGGGAGCTGTTTTTT. It is translated as CASAFKTTGELFF.